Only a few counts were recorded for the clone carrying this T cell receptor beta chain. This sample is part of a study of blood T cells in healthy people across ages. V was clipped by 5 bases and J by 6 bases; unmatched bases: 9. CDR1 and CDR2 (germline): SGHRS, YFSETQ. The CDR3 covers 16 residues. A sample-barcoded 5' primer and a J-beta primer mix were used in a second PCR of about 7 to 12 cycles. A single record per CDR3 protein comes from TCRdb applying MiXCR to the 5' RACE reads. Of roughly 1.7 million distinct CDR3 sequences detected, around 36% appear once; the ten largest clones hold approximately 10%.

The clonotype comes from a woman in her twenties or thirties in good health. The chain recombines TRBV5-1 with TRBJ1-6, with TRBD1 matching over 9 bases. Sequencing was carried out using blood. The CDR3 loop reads CASSEGQGSRNSPLHF. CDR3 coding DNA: TGCGCCAGCAGTGAGGGACAGGGCTCGCGTAATTCACCCCTCCACTTT. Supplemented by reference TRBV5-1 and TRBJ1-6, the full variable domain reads KAGVTQTPRYLIKTRGQQVTLSCSPISGHRSVSWYQQTPGQGLQFLFEYFSETQRNKGNFPGRFSGRQFSNSRSEMNVSTLELGDSALYLCASSEGQGSRNSPLHFGNGTRLTVT.